This T cell receptor beta chain was identified during a study of T cell changes during pregnancy in multiple sclerosis. The data were produced by immunoSEQ multiplex PCR, yet TCRdb's version contains in-frame clones alone and is incomplete. The sample has around 21,000 clones; 88% are singletons. This clone was found once. The sample carries other DNA sequences with the same CDR3. CDR1 SGHVS and CDR2 FQNEAQ come from the germline V gene. The V and J ends lost 2 bases and 4 bases respectively, with 9 bases between them. The CDR3 has 13 residues. This rearrangement joins TRBV7-8 to TRBJ2-7; D might be TRBD2 (5 bases). The sequence came from a female donor in good health, enrolled as a control in a pregnancy study. The sample was CD8+ T cells from peripheral blood mononuclear cells, taken in the third trimester of pregnancy. As DNA, the CDR3 is TGTGCCAGCAGCTTATCCCCGGGGTACGAGCAGTACTTC. This gives the protein CASSLSPGYEQYF.